This TCR beta chain was identified during a study of CD8 T cells in Susac syndrome. Whole-study results and caveats: Susac CD8+ cells expanded clonally the most in TEMRA cells and in active patients. In total CD8+ repertoires, more than 15 Susac-specific public clones were found, and five or six in CD8+ TEMRA repertoires.

CDR1 and CDR2 from the germline V gene are LNHDA and SQIVND (reference sequence). The length of the CDR3 is 15 residues. Trimming cost V 3 bases and J 0 bases, with 11 bases left between them. A note on this clonotype: Antigen: not known.

A quantity of about 0.45 to 1 ug RNA underwent reverse transcription using random hexamers. Amplification of the TCR beta CDR3 was carried out by immunoSEQ multiplex PCR, which spanned a total of 54 Vbeta and 13 Jbeta segments. TCRdb ran MiXCR on the immunoSEQ multiplex PCR reads and lists one entry per CDR3 protein. The sample includes under 200,000 distinct CDR3 sequences, approximately 95% of them seen just once. The sequenced target, TCR beta, came from blood CD8+ and CD4+ T cells. This chain uses TRBV19 with TRBJ1-1; the D is unclear. The receptor's source is a human donor with Susac syndrome. Input material: CD8+ T cells from PBMCs. CDR3 residues: CASSIEGRLNTEAFF. The CDR3 DNA follows: TGTGCCAGTAGTATCGAGGGCAGGTTGAACACTGAAGCTTTCTTT. The whole variable domain, remainder taken from reference TRBV19 and TRBJ1-1, is DGGITQSPKYLFRKEGQNVTLSCEQNLNHDAMYWYRQDPGQGLRLIYYSQIVNDFQKGDIAEGYSVSREKKESFPLTVTSAQKNPTAFYLCASSIEGRLNTEAFFGQGTRLTVV.